The present TCR beta chain was sequenced within a study of CD8+CD57+ T cells in acquired aplastic anemia (dated by TCRdb to 2016 to 2019). The study in broad terms: DNA extracted from sorted CD4+ and CD8+ cells had a mean of around 3.3 ug, with a range of 0.2 to 27.4 ug. CD8+CD57+ expansion was defined as frequency above the mean frequency observed in healthy subjects.

TCR beta VDJ combination and CDR3 sequence profiling used genomic DNA as the template. TCR repertoire sequencing was run on an Illumina HiSeq 2000. As for the authors' bioinformatics: Repertoires were assessed using TRBV/TRBJ rearrangement plots, CDR3 size and DJ length profiles, and Simpson's diversity index. The most abundant DNA sequence in the deep sequencing data was taken as the immunodominant clone. CDR3 amino acid sequences were screened for sharing across subjects and compared with published repertoires and the VDJdb database. The raw public data were reprocessed by TCRdb itself: fastp quality trimming at Q25, MiXCR clonotype calling, in-frame beta chains only. Every entry covers one CDR3 protein and lists the most common genes and DNA from its rows. Clone size and V and J calls follow TCRdb, not the original study. The sample records around 290,000 distinct CDR3 sequences, roughly 59% of which are singletons. The ten largest clonotypes hold under 1.5% of the sample.

This clonotype was seen ten or more times. Its antigen is currently not known. No base quality information exists; no much larger clone differs at one position. What the work shows at the level of the full study, not this receptor alone: Around 31 CD8+ CDR3 sequences were shared between patients and controls but appeared highly expressed in patients and within their immunodominant clones. Between patients and healthy controls, no significant difference in CD8+ Simpson's diversity was found (P=0.060).

The patients picked for sequencing were ones in whom flow cytometry had shown an expansion of CD8+CD57+ cells. Every patient had severe acquired aplastic anemia, diagnosed using the International Study of Aplastic Anemia and Agranulocytosis and Camitta criteria. At the time blood was sampled, none of the patients had received any therapy. In the study, sorted CD4+ and CD8+ blood T cells from patients with severe aplastic anemia and from healthy subjects underwent deep sequencing of TCR repertoires. Patients were enrolled under clinicaltrials.gov protocols 00001620, 01623167, 00001397, 00071045, 00081523 and 00961064 in the USA. Ficoll-Paque density gradient centrifugation was used to isolate peripheral blood mononuclear cells. CD4+ and CD8+ T cells were sorted by FACS or magnetic beads before DNA extraction. Cut back by 0 bases and 10 bases, the V and J ends lie 10 bases apart. The cysteine opens and the phenylalanine closes a CDR3 of 12 amino acids. Here the CDR3 DNA is all that survives: 36 bases in frame from base 1. The germline V gene (reference sequence) sets CDR1 to DFQATT and CDR2 to SNEGSKA.

The sample comprised sorted CD4+, CD8+, or CD8+CD57+ T cells (not recorded which) from PBMCs. The clonotype was recovered from a human donor with aplastic anemia. The chain links TRBV20-1 with TRBJ2-1; no D gene call is confident. The CDR3 reads as follows: CSARDPGPEQFF. In nucleotides, the sequence is TGCAGTGCTAGAGACCCCGGGCCCGAGCAGTTCTTC.